This T cell receptor (beta chain) derives from a study of CD8+CD57+ T cells in acquired aplastic anemia. Study background: DNA recovered from sorted CD4+ and CD8+ cells had a mean of approximately 3 ug. Healthy donor CD4+ cell samples had a mean of around 10 million reads. Findings of the study overall: Patients had roughly 29 CD8+ CDR3 sequences in common with controls (the shared set).

The CDR3 loop spans 16 amino acids. V lost 0 bases and J lost 3; bases outside the gene matches: 4. Germline CDR1 MRHNA, CDR2 SNTAGT. This clonotype was observed once. Its antigen is not known. The use of genomic DNA as template underpinned the TCR beta VDJ and CDR3 profiling. MiXCR was run by TCRdb on the reads, yielding one entry per CDR3 protein. The data contain about 81,000 distinct CDR3 sequences, more than 40% of them singletons. Sequencing was performed on sorted CD4+, CD8+, or CD8+CD57+ T cells (not recorded which) from PBMCs. The V gene is TRBV6-4, the J gene TRBJ1-3; 8 bases match TRBD1. The TCR originated in a human donor in good health, serving as a control. The CDR3 is CASSDSSGGDGNTIYF. The CDR3 DNA reads TGTGCCAGCAGTGACTCGTCAGGGGGCGATGGAAACACCATATATTTT.